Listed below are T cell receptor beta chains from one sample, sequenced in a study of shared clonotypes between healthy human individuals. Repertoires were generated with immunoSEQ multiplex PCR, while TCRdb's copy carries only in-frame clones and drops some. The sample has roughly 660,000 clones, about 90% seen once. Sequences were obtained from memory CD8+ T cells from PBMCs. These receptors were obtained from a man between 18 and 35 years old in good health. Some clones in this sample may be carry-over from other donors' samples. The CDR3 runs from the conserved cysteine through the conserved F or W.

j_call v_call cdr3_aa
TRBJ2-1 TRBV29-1 CSVVKDLPYNEQFF
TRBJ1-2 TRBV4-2 CASSQDRGLGYGYTF
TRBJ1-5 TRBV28 CASSFVGSNQPQHF
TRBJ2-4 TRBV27 CASSSADREHIQYF
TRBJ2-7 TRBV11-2 CASSPTRGEQYF
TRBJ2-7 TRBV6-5 CASSSVRESDYEQYF
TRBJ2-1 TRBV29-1 CSVELTGLAGAPYNEQFF
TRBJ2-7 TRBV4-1 CASSLPGTGGAEQYF
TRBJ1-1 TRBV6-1 CASSDAHSHTEAFF
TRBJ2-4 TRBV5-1 CASSPGRNIQYF
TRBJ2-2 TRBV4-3 CASSQELAVNTGELFF
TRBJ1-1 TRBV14 CASKPGQGLEAFF
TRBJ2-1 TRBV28 CASSPGTNYNEQFF
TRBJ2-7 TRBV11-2 CASRGLAGGHEQYF
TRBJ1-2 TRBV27 CASKGSDPGGQIYGYTF
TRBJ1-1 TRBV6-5 CASRTNRASEAFF
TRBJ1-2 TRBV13 CASSLGRTGGYGYTF
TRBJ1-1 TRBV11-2 CASSLGRLRTTEAFF
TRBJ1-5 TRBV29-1 CSVRTGLEGPQHF
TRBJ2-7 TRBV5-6 CASSLEGNEISYEQYF
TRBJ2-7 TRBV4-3 CASSQYAAYEQYF
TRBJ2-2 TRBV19 CASSPIPGGELFF
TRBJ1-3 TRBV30 CAATGLSANTIYF
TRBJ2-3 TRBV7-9 CASSLDTRSQYNTDTQYF
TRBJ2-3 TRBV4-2 CASSQELGLSTDTQYF
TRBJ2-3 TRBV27 CASSSSGLSTDTQYF
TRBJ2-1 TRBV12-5 CASGLLTSGRGGNEQFF
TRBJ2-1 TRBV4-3 CASSQGLAVEQFF
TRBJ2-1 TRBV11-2 CASGLRGYNEQFF
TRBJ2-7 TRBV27 CASNHAPGRGLYEQYF
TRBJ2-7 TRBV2 CASRYQGGYEQYF
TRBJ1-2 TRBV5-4 CASSLSRGSYGYTF
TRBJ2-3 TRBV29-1 CSVDIFAASTDTQYF
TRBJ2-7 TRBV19 CASSPLPTVSSYEQYF
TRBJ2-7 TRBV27 CASSSLLPGLAGGDYEQYF
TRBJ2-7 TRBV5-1 CASSTTSGLAGLSSYEQYF
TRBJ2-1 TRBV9 CASSVADGRAGQFF
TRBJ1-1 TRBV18 CASSPRGEAFF
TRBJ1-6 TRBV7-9 CASSLEQGTNSPLHF
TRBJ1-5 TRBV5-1 CASSLIGRSFRPQHF
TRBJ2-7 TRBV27 CATRAGGYEQYF
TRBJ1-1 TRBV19 CASSIRSPSGVNTEAFF
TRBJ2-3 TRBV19 CASSSRAADTDTQYF
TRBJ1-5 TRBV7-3 CASSLTTETLNQPQHF
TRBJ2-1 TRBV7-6 CASSLLQTSYNEQFF